This T cell receptor beta chain was sequenced during a study of control samples from healthy donors and cancer patients. Trimming pared 4 bases from V and 6 bases from J, leaving 21 bases between. Germline values: CDR1 MNHNS, CDR2 SASEGT. The CDR3 totals 16 residues. This clone appeared once. The method was immunoSEQ multiplex PCR; TCRdb's version includes in-frame clones alone and lacks a portion of them. Here the sample spans about 60,000 clones, 80% to 95% being singletons. The TCR comes from a man aged 40-50 years with colorectal cancer. The rearrangement links TRBV6-1 to TRBJ1-1; D might be TRBD1 (6 bases). The sequenced material came from PBMCs. The CDR3 DNA reads as TGTGCCAGCAGTGGTACAGGGTTAGGACGGGTCGCTGAAGCTTTCTTT. The encoded protein is CASSGTGLGRVAEAFF.